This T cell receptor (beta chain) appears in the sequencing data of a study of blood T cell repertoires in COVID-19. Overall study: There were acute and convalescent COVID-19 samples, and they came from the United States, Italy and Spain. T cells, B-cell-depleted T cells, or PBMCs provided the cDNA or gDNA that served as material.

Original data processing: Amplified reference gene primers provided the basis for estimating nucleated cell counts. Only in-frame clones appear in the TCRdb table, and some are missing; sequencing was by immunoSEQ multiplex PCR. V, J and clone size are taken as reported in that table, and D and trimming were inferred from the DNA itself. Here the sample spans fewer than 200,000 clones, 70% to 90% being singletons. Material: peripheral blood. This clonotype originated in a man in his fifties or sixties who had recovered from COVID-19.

CDR3 loop: CASSLGGTDNYGYTF. CDR3 DNA sequence: TGCGCCAGCAGCTTGGGGGGGACAGACAACTATGGCTACACCTTC. The rearrangement uses TRBV5-1 and TRBJ1-2; 7 bases align to TRBD1. Unmatched junction bases numbered 4, after V lost 0 bases and J lost 2 bases. This CDR3 comprises 15 residues. Germline V CDR1 and CDR2: SGHRS, YFSETQ.